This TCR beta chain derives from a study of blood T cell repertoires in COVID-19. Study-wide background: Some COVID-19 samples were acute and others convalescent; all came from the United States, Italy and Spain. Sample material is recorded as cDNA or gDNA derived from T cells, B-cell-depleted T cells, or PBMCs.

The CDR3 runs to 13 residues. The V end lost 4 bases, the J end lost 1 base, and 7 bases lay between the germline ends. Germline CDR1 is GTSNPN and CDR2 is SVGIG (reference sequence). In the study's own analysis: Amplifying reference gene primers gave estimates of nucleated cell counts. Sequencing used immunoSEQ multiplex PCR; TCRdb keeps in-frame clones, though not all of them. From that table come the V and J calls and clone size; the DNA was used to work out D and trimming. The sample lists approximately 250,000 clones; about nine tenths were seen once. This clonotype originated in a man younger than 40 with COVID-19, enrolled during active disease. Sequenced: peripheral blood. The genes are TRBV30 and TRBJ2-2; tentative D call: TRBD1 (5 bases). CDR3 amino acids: CAWIQGNTGELFF. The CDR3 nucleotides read TGTGCCTGGATCCAGGGGAACACCGGGGAGCTGTTTTTT.